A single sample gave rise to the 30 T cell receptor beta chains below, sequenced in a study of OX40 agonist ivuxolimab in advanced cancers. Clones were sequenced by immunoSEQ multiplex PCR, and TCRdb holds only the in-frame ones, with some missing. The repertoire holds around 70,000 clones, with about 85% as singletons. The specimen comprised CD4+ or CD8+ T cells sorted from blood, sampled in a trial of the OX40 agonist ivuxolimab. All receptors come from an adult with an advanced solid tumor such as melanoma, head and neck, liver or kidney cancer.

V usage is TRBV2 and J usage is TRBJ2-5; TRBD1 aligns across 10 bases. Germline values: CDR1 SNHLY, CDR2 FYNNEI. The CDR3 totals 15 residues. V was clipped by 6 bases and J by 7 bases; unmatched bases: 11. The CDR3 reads CASSSGTGVLGTQYF. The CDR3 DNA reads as TGTGCCAGCAGCTCCGGGACAGGGGTGCTGGGGACCCAGTACTTC. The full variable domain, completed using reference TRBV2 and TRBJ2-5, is EPEVTQTPSHQVTQMGQEVILRCVPISNHLYFYWYRQILGQKVEFLVSFYNNEISEKSEIFDDQFSVERPDGSNFTLKIRSTKLEDSAMYFCASSSGTGVLGTQYFGPGTRLLVL.

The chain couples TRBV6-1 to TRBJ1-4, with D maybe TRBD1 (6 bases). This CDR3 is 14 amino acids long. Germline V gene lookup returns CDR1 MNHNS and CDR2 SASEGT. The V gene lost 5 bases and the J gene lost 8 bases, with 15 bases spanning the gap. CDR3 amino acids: CASSPSDRDEKLFF. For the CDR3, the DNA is TGTGCCAGCAGTCCCTCGGACAGAGACGAAAAACTGTTTTTT.

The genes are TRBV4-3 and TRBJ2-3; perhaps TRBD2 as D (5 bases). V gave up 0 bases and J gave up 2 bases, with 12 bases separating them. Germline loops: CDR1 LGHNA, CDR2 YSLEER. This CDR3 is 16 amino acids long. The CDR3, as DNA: TGCGCCAGCAGCCAAGAATCGAGAGCGGCCACAGATACGCAGTATTTT. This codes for CASSQESRAATDTQYF.

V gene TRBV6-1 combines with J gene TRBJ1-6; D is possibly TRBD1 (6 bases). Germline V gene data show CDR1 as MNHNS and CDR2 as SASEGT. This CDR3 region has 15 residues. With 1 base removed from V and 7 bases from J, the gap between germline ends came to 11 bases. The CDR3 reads CASSEGRGGNSPLHF. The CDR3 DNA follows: TGTGCCAGCAGTGAAGGGCGAGGGGGAAATTCACCCCTCCACTTT.

The CDR3 sequence: CASSLGGVSSYEQYF. In nucleotides, the CDR3 is TGTGCCAGCAGCTTAGGCGGGGTAAGCTCCTACGAGCAGTACTTC. The rearrangement joins TRBV11-3 to TRBJ2-7; TRBD2 is a possible D gene (6 bases). This CDR3 has 15 residues. Trimming shortened V by 1 base and J by 0 bases, and 10 bases separated the two germline ends. Per germline, CDR1 SGHNT and CDR2 YENEEA.

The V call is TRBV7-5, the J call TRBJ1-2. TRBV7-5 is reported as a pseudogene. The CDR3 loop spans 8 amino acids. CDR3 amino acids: CARRPETF. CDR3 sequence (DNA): TGTGCCAGAAGACCCGAAACCTTC.

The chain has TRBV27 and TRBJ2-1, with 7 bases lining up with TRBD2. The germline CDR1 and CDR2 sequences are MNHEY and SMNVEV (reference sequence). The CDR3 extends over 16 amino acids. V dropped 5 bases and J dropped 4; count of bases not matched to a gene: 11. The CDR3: CASSPLGTTRYNEQFF. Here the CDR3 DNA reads TGTGCCAGCAGTCCCCTCGGGACTACCCGGTACAATGAGCAGTTCTTC.

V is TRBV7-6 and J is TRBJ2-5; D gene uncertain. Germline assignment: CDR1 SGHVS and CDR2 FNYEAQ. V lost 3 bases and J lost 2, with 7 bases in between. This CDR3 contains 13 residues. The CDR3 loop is CASSFTRQETQYF. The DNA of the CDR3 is TGTGCCAGCAGCTTCACCCGGCAAGAGACCCAGTACTTC. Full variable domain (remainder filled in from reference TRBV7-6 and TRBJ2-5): GAGVSQSPRYKVTKRGQDVALRCDPISGHVSLYWYRQALGQGPEFLTYFNYEAQQDKSGLPNDRFSAERPEGSISTLTIQRTEQRDSAMYRCASSFTRQETQYFGPGTRLLVL.

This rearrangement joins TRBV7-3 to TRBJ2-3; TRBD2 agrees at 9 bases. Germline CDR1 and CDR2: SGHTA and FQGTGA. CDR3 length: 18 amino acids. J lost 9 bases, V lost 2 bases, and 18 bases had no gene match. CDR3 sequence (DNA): TGTGCCAGCAGCTTATCAGCGGGGGGAAGGCTAGCAGGAGGCACGCAGTATTTT. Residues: CASSLSAGGRLAGGTQYF.

The CDR3 DNA reads TGTGCCAGCAGCTTAGATTTTTCCGGCAATCAGCCCCAGCATTTT. As protein: CASSLDFSGNQPQHF. The genes are TRBV11-2 and TRBJ1-5; D remains unclear. Germline values: CDR1 SGHAT, CDR2 FQNNGV. Trimming shortened V by 0 bases and J by 2 bases, and 8 bases separated the two germline ends. The CDR3 sequence is 15 residues long.

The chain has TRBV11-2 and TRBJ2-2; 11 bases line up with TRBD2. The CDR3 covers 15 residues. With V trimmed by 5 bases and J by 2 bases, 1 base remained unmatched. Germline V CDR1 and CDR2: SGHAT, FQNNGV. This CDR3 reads CASSGLAGNTGELFF. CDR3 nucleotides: TGTGCCAGCAGCGGACTAGCGGGTAACACCGGGGAGCTGTTTTTT.

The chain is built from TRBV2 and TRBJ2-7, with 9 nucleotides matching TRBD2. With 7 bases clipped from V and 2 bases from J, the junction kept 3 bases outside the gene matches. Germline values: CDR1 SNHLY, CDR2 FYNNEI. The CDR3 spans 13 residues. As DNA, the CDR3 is TGTGCCAGCAAAGGCGGGAGGGCCTACGAGCAGTACTTC. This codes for CASKGGRAYEQYF.

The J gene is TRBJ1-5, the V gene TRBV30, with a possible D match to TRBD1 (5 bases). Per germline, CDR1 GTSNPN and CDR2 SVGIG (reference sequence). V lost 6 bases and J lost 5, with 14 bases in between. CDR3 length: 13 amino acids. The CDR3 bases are TGTGCCTGTGACCCGGGGGGACATCAGCCCCAGCATTTT. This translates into CACDPGGHQPQHF. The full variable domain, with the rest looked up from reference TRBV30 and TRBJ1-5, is SQTIHQWPATLVQPVGSPLSLECTVEGTSNPNLYWYRQAAGRGLQLLFYSVGIGQISSEVPQNLSASRPQDRQFILSSKKLLLSDSGFYLCACDPGGHQPQHFGDGTRLSIL.

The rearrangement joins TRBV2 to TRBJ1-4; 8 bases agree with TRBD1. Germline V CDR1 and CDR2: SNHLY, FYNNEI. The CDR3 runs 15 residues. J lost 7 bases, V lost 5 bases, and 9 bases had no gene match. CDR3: CASSNIGQGPEKLFF. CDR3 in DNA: TGTGCCAGCAGTAACATTGGACAGGGACCTGAAAAACTGTTTTTT. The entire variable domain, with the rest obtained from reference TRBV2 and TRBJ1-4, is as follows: EPEVTQTPSHQVTQMGQEVILRCVPISNHLYFYWYRQILGQKVEFLVSFYNNEISEKSEIFDDQFSVERPDGSNFTLKIRSTKLEDSAMYFCASSNIGQGPEKLFFGSGTQLSVL.

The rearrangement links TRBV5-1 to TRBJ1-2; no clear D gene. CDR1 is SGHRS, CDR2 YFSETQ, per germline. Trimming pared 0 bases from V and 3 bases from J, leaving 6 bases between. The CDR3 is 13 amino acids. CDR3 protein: CASSLGQDYGYTF. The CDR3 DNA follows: TGCGCCAGCAGCTTGGGGCAGGACTATGGCTACACCTTC.

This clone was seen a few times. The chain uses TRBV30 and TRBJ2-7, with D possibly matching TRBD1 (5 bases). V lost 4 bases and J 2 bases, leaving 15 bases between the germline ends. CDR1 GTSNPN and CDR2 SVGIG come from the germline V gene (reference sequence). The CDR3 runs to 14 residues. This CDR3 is CAWKGVLPPYEQYF. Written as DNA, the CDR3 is TGTGCCTGGAAAGGGGTGTTACCCCCCTACGAGCAGTACTTC. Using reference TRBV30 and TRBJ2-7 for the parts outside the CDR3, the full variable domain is SQTIHQWPATLVQPVGSPLSLECTVEGTSNPNLYWYRQAAGRGLQLLFYSVGIGQISSEVPQNLSASRPQDRQFILSSKKLLLSDSGFYLCAWKGVLPPYEQYFGPGTRLTVT.

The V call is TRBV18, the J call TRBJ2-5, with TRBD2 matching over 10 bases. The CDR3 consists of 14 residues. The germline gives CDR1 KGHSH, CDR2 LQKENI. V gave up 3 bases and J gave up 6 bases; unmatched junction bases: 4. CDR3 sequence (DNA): TGTGCCAGCTCACCTGCTAGCGGGAGACAGACCCAGTACTTC. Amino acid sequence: CASSPASGRQTQYF.

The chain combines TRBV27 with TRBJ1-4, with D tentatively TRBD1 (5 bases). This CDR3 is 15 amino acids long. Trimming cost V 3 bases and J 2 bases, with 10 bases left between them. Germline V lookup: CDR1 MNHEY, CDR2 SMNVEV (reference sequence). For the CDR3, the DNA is TGTGCCAGCAGTTTCAGGGCTAGGACTAATGAAAAACTGTTTTTT. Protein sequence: CASSFRARTNEKLFF.

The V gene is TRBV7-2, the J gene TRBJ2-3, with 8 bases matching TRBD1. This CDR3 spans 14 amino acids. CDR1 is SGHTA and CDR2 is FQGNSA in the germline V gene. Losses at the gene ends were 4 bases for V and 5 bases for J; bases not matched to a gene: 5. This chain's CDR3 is CASSSTGVQDTQYF. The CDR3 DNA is TGTGCCAGCAGCTCGACAGGGGTTCAAGATACGCAGTATTTT.

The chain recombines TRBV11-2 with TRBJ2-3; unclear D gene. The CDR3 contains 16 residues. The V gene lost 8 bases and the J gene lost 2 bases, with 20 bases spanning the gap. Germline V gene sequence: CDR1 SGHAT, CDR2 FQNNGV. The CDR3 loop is CASRPQEGLTTDTQYF. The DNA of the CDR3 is TGTGCCAGCCGACCCCAGGAAGGGCTCACCACAGATACGCAGTATTTT.

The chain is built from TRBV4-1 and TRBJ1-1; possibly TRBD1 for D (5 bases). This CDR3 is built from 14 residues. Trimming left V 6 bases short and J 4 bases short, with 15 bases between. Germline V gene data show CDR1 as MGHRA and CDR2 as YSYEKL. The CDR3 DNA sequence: TGCGCCAGCAGGGGTGGGTTGAGGGGCACTGAAGCTTTCTTT. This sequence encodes CASRGGLRGTEAFF.

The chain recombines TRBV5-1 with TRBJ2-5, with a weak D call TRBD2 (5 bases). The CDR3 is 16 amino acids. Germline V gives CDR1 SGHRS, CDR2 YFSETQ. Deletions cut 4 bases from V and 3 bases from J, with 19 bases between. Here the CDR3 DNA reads TGCGCCAGCAGCCCAGCTGAGAGGGTCATAAAAGAGACCCAGTACTTC. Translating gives CASSPAERVIKETQYF.

CDR3 sequence reads: CASLGMAVMYGYTF. CDR3 bases: TGTGCCAGCCTTGGGATGGCAGTCATGTATGGCTACACCTTC. J is TRBJ1-2 and V is TRBV2; D is unclear. Germline assignment: CDR1 SNHLY and CDR2 FYNNEI. With 8 bases removed from V and 5 bases from J, the gap between germline ends came to 18 bases. The CDR3 contains 14 residues.

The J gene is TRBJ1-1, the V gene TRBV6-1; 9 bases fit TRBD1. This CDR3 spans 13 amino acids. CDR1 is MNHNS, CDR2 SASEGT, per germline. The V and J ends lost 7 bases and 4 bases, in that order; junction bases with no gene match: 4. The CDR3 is CASNRGQGTEAFF. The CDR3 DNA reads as TGTGCCAGCAACAGGGGGCAGGGCACTGAAGCTTTCTTT.

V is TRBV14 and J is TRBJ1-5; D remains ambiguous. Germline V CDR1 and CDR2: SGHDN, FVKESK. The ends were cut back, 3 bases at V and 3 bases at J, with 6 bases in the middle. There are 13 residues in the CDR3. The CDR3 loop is CASSHGPNQPQHF. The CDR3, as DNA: TGTGCCAGCAGCCATGGGCCCAATCAGCCCCAGCATTTT.

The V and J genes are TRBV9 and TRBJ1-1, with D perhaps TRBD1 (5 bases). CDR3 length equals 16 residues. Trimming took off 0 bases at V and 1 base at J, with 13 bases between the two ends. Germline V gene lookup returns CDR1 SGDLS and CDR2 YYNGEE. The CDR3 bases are TGTGCCAGCAGCGTAGCGGGAGGGACCTCGAACACTGAAGCTTTCTTT. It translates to CASSVAGGTSNTEAFF.

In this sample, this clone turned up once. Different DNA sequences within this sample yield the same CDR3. CDR3 DNA: TGTGCCAGCAGGCCCGGGACAGCCAACACTGAAGCTTTCTTT. Protein product: CASRPGTANTEAFF. The rearrangement joins TRBV28 to TRBJ1-1, with TRBD1 identical over 7 bases. The CDR3 has 14 amino acids. The junction had 6 bases not matched to a gene; V was cut back by 6 bases and J by 2 bases. Germline CDR1 MDHEN, CDR2 SYDVKM.

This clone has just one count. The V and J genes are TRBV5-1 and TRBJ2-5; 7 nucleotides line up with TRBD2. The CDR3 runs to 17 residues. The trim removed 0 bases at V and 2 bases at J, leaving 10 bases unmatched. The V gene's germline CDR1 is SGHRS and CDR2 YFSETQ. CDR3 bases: TGCGCCAGCAGCTTGGGCCAGGGAGGGTCTATGCAAGAGACCCAGTACTTC. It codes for CASSLGQGGSMQETQYF.

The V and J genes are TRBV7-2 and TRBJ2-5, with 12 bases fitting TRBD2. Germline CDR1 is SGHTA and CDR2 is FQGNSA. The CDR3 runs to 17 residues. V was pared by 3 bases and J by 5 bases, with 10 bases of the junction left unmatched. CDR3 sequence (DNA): TGTGCCAGCAGCTTCTGGACTAGCGGGACCGGGGGGGAGACCCAGTACTTC. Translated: CASSFWTSGTGGETQYF.

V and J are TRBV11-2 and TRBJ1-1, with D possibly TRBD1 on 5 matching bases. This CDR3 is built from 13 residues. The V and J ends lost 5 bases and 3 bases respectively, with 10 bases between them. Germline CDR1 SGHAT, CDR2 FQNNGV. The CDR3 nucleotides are TGTGCCAGCAGCAGAGACAGTTACACTGAAGCTTTCTTT. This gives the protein CASSRDSYTEAFF.